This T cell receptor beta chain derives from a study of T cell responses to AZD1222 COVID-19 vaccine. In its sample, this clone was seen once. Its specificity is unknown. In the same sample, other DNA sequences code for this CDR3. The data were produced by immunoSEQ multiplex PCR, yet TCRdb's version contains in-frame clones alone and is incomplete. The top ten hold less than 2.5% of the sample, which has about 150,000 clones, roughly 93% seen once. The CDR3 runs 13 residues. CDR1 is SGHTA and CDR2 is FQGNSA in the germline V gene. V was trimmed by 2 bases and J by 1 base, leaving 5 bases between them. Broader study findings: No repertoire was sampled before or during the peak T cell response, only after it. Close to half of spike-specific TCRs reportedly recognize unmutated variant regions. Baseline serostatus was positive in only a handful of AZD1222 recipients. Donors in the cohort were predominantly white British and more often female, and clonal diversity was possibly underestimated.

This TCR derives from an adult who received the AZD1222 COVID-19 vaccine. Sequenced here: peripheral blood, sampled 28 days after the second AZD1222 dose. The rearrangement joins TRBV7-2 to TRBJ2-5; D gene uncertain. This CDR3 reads CASSLSPQETQYF. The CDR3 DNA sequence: TGTGCCAGCAGCTTATCCCCCCAAGAGACCCAGTACTTC.